Included here is one T cell receptor beta chain sequence, with context. Its antigen is not identified. The sample comes from a study of cytomegalovirus exposure and HLA in healthy donors. About the study: A subsequent analysis stated that the 120 or so validation repertoires were run on the same platform as the roughly 700 first-cohort repertoires. Overall study results and limits: With high specificity and sensitivity, the classifier reportedly diagnosed cytomegalovirus status. The study found most TCR sequences rare, yet found some public TCRs in many donors. Subsequent analysis found a tendency for first-cohort TCR clusters to co-occur within the 120 or so validation repertoires.

This CDR3 comprises 14 residues. The junction had 8 bases not matched to a gene; V was cut back by 6 bases and J by 6 bases. Germline V gene lookup returns CDR1 MNHNS and CDR2 SASEGT. Assay used: immunoSEQ multiplex PCR; TCRdb lists only in-frame clones, some missing. The repertoire holds roughly 100,000 clones, with approximately 94% as singletons. The V and J genes are TRBV6-1 and TRBJ2-5; TRBD1 aligns across 9 bases. The receptor was derived from a woman under 30 in good health and CMV-seronegative. Sequenced input: PBMCs. The CDR3 is CASSFQTGGKTQYF. The CDR3 coding sequence is TGTGCCAGCAGCTTCCAGACAGGGGGGAAGACCCAGTACTTC.